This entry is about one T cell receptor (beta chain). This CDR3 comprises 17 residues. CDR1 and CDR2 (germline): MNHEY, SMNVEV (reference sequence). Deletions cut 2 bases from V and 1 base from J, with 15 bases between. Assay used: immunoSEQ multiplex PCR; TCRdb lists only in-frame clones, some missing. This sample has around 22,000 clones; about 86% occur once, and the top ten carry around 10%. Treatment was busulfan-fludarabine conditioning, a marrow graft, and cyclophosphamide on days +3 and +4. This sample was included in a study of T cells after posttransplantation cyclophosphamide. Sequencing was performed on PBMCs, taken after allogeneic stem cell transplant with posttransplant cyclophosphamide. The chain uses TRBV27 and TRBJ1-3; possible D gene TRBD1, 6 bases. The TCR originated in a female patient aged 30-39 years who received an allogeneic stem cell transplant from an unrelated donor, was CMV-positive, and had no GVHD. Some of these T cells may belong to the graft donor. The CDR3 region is CASSLRGGEISGNTIYF. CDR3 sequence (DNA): TGTGCCAGCAGTTTACGAGGGGGAGAAATATCTGGAAACACCATATATTTT.